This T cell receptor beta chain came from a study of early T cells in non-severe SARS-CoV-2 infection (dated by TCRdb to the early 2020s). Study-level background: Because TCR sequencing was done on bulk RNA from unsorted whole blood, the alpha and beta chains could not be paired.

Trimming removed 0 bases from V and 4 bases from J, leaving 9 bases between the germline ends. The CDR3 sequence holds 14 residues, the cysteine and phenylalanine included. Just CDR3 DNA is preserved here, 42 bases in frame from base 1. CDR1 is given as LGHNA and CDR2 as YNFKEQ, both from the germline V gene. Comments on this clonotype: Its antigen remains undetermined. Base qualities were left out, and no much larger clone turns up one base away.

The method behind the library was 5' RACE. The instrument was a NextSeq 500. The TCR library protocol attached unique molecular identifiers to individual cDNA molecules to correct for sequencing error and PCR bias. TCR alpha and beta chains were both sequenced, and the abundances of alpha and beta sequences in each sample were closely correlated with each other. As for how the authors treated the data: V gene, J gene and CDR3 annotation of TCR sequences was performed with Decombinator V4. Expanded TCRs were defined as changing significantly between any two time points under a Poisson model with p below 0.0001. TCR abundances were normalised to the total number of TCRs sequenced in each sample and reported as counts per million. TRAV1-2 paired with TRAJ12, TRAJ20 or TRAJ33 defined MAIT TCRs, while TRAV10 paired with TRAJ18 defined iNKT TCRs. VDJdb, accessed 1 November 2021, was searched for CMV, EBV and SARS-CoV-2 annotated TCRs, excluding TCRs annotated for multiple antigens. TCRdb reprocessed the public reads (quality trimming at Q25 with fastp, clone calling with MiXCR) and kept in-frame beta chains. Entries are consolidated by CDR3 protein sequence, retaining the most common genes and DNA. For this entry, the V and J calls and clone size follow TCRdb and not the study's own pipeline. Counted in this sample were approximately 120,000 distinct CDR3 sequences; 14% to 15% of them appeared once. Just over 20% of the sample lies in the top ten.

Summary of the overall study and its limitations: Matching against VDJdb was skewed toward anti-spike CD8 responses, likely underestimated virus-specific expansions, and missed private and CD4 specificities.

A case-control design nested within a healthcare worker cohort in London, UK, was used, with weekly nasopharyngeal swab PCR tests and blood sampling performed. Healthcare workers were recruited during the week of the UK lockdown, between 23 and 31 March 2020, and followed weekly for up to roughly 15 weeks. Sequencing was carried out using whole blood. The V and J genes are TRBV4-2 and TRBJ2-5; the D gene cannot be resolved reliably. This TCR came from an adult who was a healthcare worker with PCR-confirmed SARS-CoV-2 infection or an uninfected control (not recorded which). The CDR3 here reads CASSQDLRGETQYF. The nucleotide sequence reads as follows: TGTGCCAGCAGCCAAGATCTTAGAGGAGAGACCCAGTACTTC.